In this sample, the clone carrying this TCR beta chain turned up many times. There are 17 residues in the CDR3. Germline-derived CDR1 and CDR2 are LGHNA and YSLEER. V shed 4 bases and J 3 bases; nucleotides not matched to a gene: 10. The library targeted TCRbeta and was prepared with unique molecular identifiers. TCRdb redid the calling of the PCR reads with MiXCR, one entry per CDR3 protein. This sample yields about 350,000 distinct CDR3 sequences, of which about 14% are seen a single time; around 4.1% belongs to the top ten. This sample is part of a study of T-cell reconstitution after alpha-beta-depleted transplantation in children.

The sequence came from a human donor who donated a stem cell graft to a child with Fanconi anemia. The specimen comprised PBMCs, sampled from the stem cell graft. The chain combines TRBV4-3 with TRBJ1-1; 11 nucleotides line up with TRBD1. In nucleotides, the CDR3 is TGCGCCAGCAGCCCCGGACAGGGGGCGCCGAGTGACACTGAAGCTTTCTTT. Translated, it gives CASSPGQGAPSDTEAFF.